The clone carrying this T cell receptor (beta chain) appeared once. Its antigen remains unidentified. This record comes from a study of breast tumors, draining lymph nodes, adjacent tissues. Findings and limits, study-wide: The data were judged consistent with most tumor T cells coming from lymph node and expanding in tumor.

The lymph nodes were axillary draining lymph nodes from breast cancer patients. V was trimmed by 0 bases and J by 1 base, leaving 13 bases between them. The length of the CDR3 is 15 residues. Germline values: CDR1 DFQATT, CDR2 SNEGSKA (reference sequence). TCRdb called the multiplex PCR reads again in MiXCR, with one record for every CDR3 protein. The sample holds about 230,000 distinct CDR3 sequences, roughly 30% seen once. The sequenced material came from axillary lymph node tissue. The source is a female donor with breast cancer. Some clones in this sample may be carry-over from other donors' samples. The rearrangement links TRBV20-1 to TRBJ2-7, with D tentatively TRBD1 (6 bases). The DNA of the CDR3 is TGCAGTGCTAGAGACGGGACAATCTATTCCTACGAGCAGTACTTC. This sequence encodes CSARDGTIYSYEQYF.